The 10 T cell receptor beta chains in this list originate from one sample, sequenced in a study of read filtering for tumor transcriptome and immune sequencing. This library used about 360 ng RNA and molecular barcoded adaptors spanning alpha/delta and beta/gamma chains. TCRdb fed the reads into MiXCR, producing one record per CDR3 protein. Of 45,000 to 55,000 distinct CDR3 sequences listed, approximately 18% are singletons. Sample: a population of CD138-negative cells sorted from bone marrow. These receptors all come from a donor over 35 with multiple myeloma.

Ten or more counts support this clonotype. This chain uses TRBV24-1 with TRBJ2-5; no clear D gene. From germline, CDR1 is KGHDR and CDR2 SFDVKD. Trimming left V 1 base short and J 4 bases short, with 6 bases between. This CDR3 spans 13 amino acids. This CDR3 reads CATSDFRGETQYF. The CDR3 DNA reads TGTGCCACCAGTGATTTTCGCGGAGAGACCCAGTACTTC.

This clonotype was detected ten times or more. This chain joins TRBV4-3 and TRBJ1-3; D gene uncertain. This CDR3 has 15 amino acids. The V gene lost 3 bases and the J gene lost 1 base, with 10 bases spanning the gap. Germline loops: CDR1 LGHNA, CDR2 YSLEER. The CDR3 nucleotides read TGCGCCAGCAGCCAGGCCCCCGGTTCTGGAAACACCATATATTTT. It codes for CASSQAPGSGNTIYF.

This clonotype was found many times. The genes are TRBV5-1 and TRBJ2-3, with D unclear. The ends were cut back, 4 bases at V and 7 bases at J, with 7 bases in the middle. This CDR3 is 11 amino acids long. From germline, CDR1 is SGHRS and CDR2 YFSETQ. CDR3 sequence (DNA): TGCGCCAGCAGCGGGGAATATACGCAGTATTTT. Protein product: CASSGEYTQYF.

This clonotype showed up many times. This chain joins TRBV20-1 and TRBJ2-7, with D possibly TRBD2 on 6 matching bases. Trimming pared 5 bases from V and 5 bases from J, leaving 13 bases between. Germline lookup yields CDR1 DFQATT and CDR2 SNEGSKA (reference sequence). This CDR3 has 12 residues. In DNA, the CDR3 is TGCAGTGCTGGAGGGTACGTGGACGAGCAGTACTTC. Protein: CSAGGYVDEQYF.

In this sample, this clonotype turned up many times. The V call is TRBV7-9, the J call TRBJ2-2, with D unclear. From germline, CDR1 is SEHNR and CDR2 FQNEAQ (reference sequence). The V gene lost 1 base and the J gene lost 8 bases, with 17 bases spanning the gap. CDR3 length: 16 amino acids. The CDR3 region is CASSLVLAMKKGELFF. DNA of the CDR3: TGTGCCAGCAGCTTAGTCCTGGCGATGAAGAAAGGGGAGCTGTTTTTT.

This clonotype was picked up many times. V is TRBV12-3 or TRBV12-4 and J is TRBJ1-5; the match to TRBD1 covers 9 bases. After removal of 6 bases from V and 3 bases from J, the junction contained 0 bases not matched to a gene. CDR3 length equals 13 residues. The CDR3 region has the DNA TGTGCCAGCAGACAGGGGGCCAATCAGCCCCAGCATTTT. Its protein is CASRQGANQPQHF.

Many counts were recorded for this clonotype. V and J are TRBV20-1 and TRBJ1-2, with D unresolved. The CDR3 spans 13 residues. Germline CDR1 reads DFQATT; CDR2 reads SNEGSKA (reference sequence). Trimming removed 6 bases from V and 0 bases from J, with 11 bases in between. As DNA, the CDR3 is TGCAGTGCCCCGCAGTCGGCTAACTATGGCTACACCTTC. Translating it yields CSAPQSANYGYTF.

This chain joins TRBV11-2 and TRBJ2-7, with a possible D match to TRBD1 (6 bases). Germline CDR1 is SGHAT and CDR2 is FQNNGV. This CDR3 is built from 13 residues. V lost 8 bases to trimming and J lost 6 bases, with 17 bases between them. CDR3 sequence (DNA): TGTGCCAGCTCACAGGGCTACTCGGGCGAGCAGTACTTC. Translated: CASSQGYSGEQYF.

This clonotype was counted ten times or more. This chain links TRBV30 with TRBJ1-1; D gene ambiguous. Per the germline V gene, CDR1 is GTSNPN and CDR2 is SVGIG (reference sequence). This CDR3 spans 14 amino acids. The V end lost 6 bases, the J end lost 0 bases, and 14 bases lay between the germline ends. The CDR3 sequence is CACNKLAMNTEAFF. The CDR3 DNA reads TGTGCCTGTAATAAATTAGCCATGAACACTGAAGCTTTCTTT.

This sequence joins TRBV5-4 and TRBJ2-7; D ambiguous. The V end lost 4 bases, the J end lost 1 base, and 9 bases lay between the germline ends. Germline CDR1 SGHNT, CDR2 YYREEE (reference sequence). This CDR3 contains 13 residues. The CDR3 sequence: CASSLQGSYEQYF. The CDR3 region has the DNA TGTGCCAGCAGCCTTCAAGGGTCCTACGAGCAGTACTTC.